This T cell receptor beta chain was identified in a study of OX40 agonist ivuxolimab in advanced cancers. Notes on the study in general: There was clonal expansion of CD4+ and CD8+ blood T cells by week 6 at 0.1 to 3.0 mg/kg. Some of the lowest clonal expansion was seen in partial responders at 0.1-3.0 mg/kg.

Libraries were prepared by immunoSEQ multiplex PCR; TCRdb keeps only in-frame clonotypes and omits some of them. Counted here are about 53,000 clones, roughly 84% occurring once; the ten biggest clones make up 4.6%. V was cut by 3 bases and J by 1 base, with 9 bases left in between. This CDR3 has 14 amino acids. Per the germline V gene, CDR1 is SEHNR and CDR2 is FQNEAQ (reference sequence). About this clone itself: Its specificity is not known.

This clonotype originated in an adult with an advanced solid tumor such as melanoma, head and neck, liver or kidney cancer. The chain couples TRBV7-9 to TRBJ1-2, with D possibly TRBD1 on 5 matching bases. Sequencing was performed on CD4+ or CD8+ T cells sorted from blood, taken in a trial of the OX40 agonist ivuxolimab. CDR3 sequence: CASSLAGNNYGYTF. In DNA, the CDR3 is TGTGCCAGCAGCTTGGCAGGGAATAACTATGGCTACACCTTC.